This entry lists 17 T cell receptor beta chains sequenced from one sample in a study of CD8 T cells in ankylosing spondylitis. TCRdb itself ran the 5' RACE reads through MiXCR, one entry per CDR3 protein. The profile shows about 150,000 distinct CDR3 sequences, 10% to 12% of them singletons. Specimen: blood, either unsorted or a sorted T cell fraction (not recorded which). The source of these receptors is a female donor with ankylosing spondylitis or in good health (not recorded which).

This clonotype came up many times. This rearrangement joins TRBV12-3 or TRBV12-4 to TRBJ2-1, with a tentative D call TRBD2 (6 bases). The CDR3 consists of 15 residues. The V and J ends lost 3 bases and 3 bases respectively, with 12 bases between them. The CDR3 is CASSFSGNHYNEQFF. The CDR3 DNA reads as TGTGCCAGCAGTTTTAGCGGAAATCACTACAATGAGCAGTTCTTC.

In this sample, this clonotype turned up many times. Here the CDR3 reads CASSPRGSLNEKLFF. The CDR3 nucleotides are TGTGCCAGCAGCCCGAGAGGGAGCTTAAATGAAAAACTGTTTTTT. This chain links TRBV9 with TRBJ1-4; D gene uncertain. V shed 4 bases and J shed 5 bases, with 15 bases lying between them. This CDR3 has 15 residues. Per the germline V gene, CDR1 is SGDLS and CDR2 is YYNGEE.

V is TRBV12-3 or TRBV12-4 and J is TRBJ1-1; 7 bases fit TRBD1. The CDR3 length is 14 residues. Losses at the gene ends were 4 bases for V and 1 base for J; bases not matched to a gene: 3. CDR3 bases: TGTGCCAGCAGTTCACGGACAGGGAACACTGAAGCTTTCTTT. It specifies CASSSRTGNTEAFF.

This clonotype was counted ten times or more. This CDR3 is CASRVAGRDTQYF. Written as DNA, the CDR3 is TGTGCCAGCAGGGTAGCGGGACGGGATACGCAGTATTTT. The chain joins TRBV27 to TRBJ2-3, with TRBD2 identical over 8 bases. The J segment lost 6 bases and the V segment lost 6 bases, leaving 5 bases of the junction unmatched. The CDR3 is made up of 13 amino acids. Per germline, CDR1 MNHEY and CDR2 SMNVEV (reference sequence).

This clonotype was counted at least ten times. The chain employs TRBV27 and TRBJ1-5; 10 nucleotides align to TRBD1. The CDR3 has 15 amino acids. CDR1 and CDR2 from the germline V gene are MNHEY and SMNVEV (reference sequence). Germline trimming cut 6 bases from V and 6 bases from J; bases unmatched to any gene: 8. DNA of the CDR3: TGTGCCAGCAGCCAAGGACAGGGGGGTGGTCAGCCCCAGCATTTT. It encodes CASSQGQGGGQPQHF.

This clonotype was counted many times. J is TRBJ2-7 and V is TRBV6-1; 7 bases agree with TRBD1. The CDR3 runs 12 residues. After removal of 8 bases from V and 3 bases from J, the junction contained 4 bases not matched to a gene. From germline, CDR1 is MNHNS and CDR2 SASEGT. In DNA, the CDR3 is TGTGCCAGCGAAAACAGGGGCTACGAGCAGTACTTC. This gives the protein CASENRGYEQYF.

This clonotype came up many times. V is TRBV6-1 and J is TRBJ1-2; no reliable D call. Trimming took 2 bases from V and 2 from J, leaving 9 bases between them. The CDR3 runs to 14 residues. In germline, CDR1 is MNHNS, CDR2 SASEGT. The CDR3, as DNA: TGTGCCAGCAGTGAATATGGAAGAAACTATGGCTACACCTTC. Amino acids: CASSEYGRNYGYTF.

This clonotype has more than one count but fewer than ten. Being one base from a much bigger clone, this may be a read error. V and J are TRBV25-1 and TRBJ2-1; D gene unclear. CDR1 is MGHDK and CDR2 is SYGVNS in the germline V gene. CDR3 length: 13 amino acids. This CDR3 is CAGSESGHNEQFF. CDR3 DNA: TGTGCCGGCAGTGAATCGGGCCACAATGAGCAGTTCTTC. The full variable domain, completed using reference TRBV25-1 and TRBJ2-1, is EADIYQTPRYLVIGTGKKITLECSQTMGHDKMYWYQQDPGMELHLIHYSYGVNSTEKGDLSSESTVSRIRTEHFPLTLESARPSHTSQYLCAGSESGHNEQFFGPGTRLTVL.

There are many counts of this clonotype. The rearrangement joins TRBV5-5 to TRBJ1-1; D gene uncertain. This CDR3 is built from 12 residues. The ends were cut back, 2 bases at V and 4 bases at J, with 6 bases in the middle. Looked up from germline, CDR1 is SGHKS and CDR2 is YYEKEE (reference sequence). The CDR3 DNA follows: TGTGCCAGCAGCTTCTTGGGCACTGAAGCTTTCTTT. It yields the protein CASSFLGTEAFF. Full variable domain (rest looked up from reference TRBV5-5 and TRBJ1-1): DAGVTQSPTHLIKTRGQQVTLRCSPISGHKSVSWYQQVLGQGPQFIFQYYEKEERGRGNFPDRFSARQFPNYSSELNVNALLLGDSALYLCASSFLGTEAFFGQGTRLTVV.

This clonotype has at least ten counts. The chain couples TRBV7-8 to TRBJ2-3, with 11 bases matching TRBD2. Germline CDR1 reads SGHVS; CDR2 reads FQNEAQ. CDR3 length equals 17 residues. The ends lost 8 bases at V and 2 bases at J; junction bases unmatched: 12. The CDR3 loop reads CASGPGTSGLSTDTQYF. The CDR3 coding sequence is TGTGCCAGCGGACCCGGGACTAGCGGCCTTTCCACAGATACGCAGTATTTT.

V is TRBV7-2 and J is TRBJ1-2, with TRBD1 matching 8 bases. CDR3 length: 15 amino acids. Germline CDR1 SGHTA, CDR2 FQGNSA. V was clipped by 5 bases and J by 6 bases; unmatched bases: 11. CDR3 sequence (DNA): TGTGCCAGCAGCCCATCCAGCGACAGGGGCAATGGCTACACCTTC. Protein: CASSPSSDRGNGYTF.

This chain connects TRBV4-2 to TRBJ1-1; D might be TRBD1 (5 bases). Trimming removed 0 bases at V and 5 bases at J, with 16 bases between. The CDR3 has 16 residues. Germline V lookup: CDR1 LGHNA, CDR2 YNFKEQ. The CDR3 nucleotides are TGTGCCAGCAGCCAAGATCTACGTCCGGGGGGGACTGAAGCTTTCTTT. It specifies CASSQDLRPGGTEAFF.

This clonotype was seen repeatedly, ten times or more. This sequence joins TRBV7-9 and TRBJ2-7; D is uncertain. This CDR3 region has 15 residues. CDR1 SEHNR and CDR2 FQNEAQ come from the germline V gene (reference sequence). The V gene lost 2 bases and the J gene lost 7 bases, with 18 bases spanning the gap. The CDR3 DNA reads as TGTGCCAGCAGCTTACCAGGCTATGGGAAAGTGGAGCAGTACTTC. Its translation: CASSLPGYGKVEQYF. The whole variable domain, remainder taken from reference TRBV7-9 and TRBJ2-7, is DTGVSQNPRHKITKRGQNVTFRCDPISEHNRLYWYRQTLGQGPEFLTYFQNEAQLEKSRLLSDRFSAERPKGSFSTLEIQRTEQGDSAMYLCASSLPGYGKVEQYFGPGTRLTVT.

This clonotype was observed at least ten times. The chain couples TRBV20-1 to TRBJ2-1, with TRBD1 matching over 7 bases. V shed 7 bases and J 9 bases; nucleotides not matched to a gene: 9. The CDR3 length is 12 residues. CDR1 and CDR2 from the germline V gene are DFQATT and SNEGSKA (reference sequence). CDR3 protein: CSVEQGQGEQFF. The CDR3 bases are TGCAGTGTCGAACAGGGGCAGGGTGAGCAGTTCTTC.

This clonotype was detected many times. The chain uses TRBV28 and TRBJ2-3, with D uncertain. The CDR3 contains 14 residues. Germline CDR1 reads MDHEN; CDR2 reads SYDVKM. V was pared by 6 bases and J by 0 bases, with 10 bases between. The CDR3 nucleotides are TGTGCCAGCAGGCCCAACCTTAGCACAGATACGCAGTATTTT. It specifies CASRPNLSTDTQYF.

There are a few counts of this clonotype. The rearrangement uses TRBV14 and TRBJ1-1; D uncertain. Trimming left V 5 bases short and J 0 bases short, with 10 bases between. Germline V gene sequence: CDR1 SGHDN, CDR2 FVKESK. The CDR3 totals 14 residues. CDR3 DNA: TGTGCCAGCAGCGGCCCGACCATGAACACTGAAGCTTTCTTT. Protein: CASSGPTMNTEAFF.

This clonotype showed up many times. The chain couples TRBV5-1 to TRBJ2-6; possibly TRBD2 for D (5 bases). The CDR3 is 18 amino acids. V lost 3 bases to trimming and J lost 2 bases, with 18 bases between them. Germline V lookup: CDR1 SGHRS, CDR2 YFSETQ. For the CDR3, the DNA is TGCGCCAGCAGCTCCGGGGTGGTAGAGGGAGCTGGGGCCAACGTCCTGACTTTC. Amino acid sequence: CASSSGVVEGAGANVLTF.